This T cell receptor (beta chain) originates from a study of T cell repertoires in ileal Crohn's disease. Study-wide results and limits: Mucosal expansions were suggested to be mainly CD8 T cells.

Included were adult ileal or ileocolonic Crohn's patients indicated for ileocolonic resection. TCRB immunosequencing input was five hundred nanograms of biopsy DNA per sample. Method: immunoSEQ multiplex PCR; TCRdb's copy keeps in-frame clones and lacks some. The data hold hundreds of clones, with 82% observed a single time. This clone was detected only a few times. Its antigen is still unknown. This CDR3 is built from 14 residues. Germline lookup yields CDR1 SGDLS and CDR2 YYNGEE. V lost 2 bases and J lost 0, with 8 bases in between. The chain couples TRBV9 to TRBJ2-5, with a tentative D call TRBD2 (6 bases). The receptor's source is an adult with Crohn's disease. Sequenced: ileal tissue. CDR3 coding DNA: TGTGCCAGCAGCGTGGCGGGACACCAAGAGACCCAGTACTTC. This gives the protein CASSVAGHQETQYF. The complete variable domain, with remaining parts taken from reference TRBV9 and TRBJ2-5, reads DSGVTQTPKHLITATGQRVTLRCSPRSGDLSVYWYQQSLDQGLQFLIQYYNGEERAKGNILERFSAQQFPDLHSELNLSSLELGDSALYFCASSVAGHQETQYFGPGTRLLVL.